This record concerns one T cell receptor (beta chain) sequence. This CDR3 has 15 amino acids. Germline V gives CDR1 MGHDK, CDR2 SYGVNS. V was clipped by 4 bases and J by 0 bases, with 10 bases between them. The data were obtained in a study of blood T cell repertoires in COVID-19. Study overall: Sources were T cells, B-cell-depleted T cells, or PBMCs; the material itself was cDNA or gDNA.

In the authors' workflow: By means of reference gene primer amplification, nucleated cell counts were estimated. The assay was immunoSEQ multiplex PCR, and TCRdb's table has in-frame clones only and misses some. V and J calls and clone size come straight from that table; D and trimming were deduced from the DNA. The sample records about 180,000 clones, roughly nine tenths being singletons. The clonotype comes from a man aged 65-85 years with active or convalescent COVID-19. The chain combines TRBV25-1 with TRBJ1-3, with D perhaps TRBD1 (6 bases). The sample comprised peripheral blood. For the CDR3, the DNA is TGTGCCAGCAGTGTCGGGGGGGCCTCTGGAAACACCATATATTTT. It yields the protein CASSVGGASGNTIYF.